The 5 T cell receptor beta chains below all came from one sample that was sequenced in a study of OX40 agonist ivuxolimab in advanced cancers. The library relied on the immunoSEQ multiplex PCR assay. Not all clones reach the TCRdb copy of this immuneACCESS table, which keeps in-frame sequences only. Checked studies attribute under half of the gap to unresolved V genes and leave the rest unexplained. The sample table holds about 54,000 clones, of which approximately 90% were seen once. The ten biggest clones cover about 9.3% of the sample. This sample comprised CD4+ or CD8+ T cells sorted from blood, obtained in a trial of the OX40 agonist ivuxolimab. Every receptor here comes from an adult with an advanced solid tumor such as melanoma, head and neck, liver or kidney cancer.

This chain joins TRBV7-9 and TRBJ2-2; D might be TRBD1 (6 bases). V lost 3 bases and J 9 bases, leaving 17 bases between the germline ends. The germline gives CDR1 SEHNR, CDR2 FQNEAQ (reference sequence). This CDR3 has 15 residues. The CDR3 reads CASSFTGSVSRELFF. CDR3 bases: TGTGCCAGCAGCTTTACAGGGAGTGTAAGCCGGGAGCTGTTTTTT.

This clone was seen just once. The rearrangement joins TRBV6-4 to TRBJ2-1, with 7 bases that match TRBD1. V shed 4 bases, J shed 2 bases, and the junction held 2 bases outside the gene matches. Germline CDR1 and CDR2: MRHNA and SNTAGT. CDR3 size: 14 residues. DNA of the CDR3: TGTGCCAGCAGTGCTACAGGGGCCTACAATGAGCAGTTCTTC. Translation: CASSATGAYNEQFF.

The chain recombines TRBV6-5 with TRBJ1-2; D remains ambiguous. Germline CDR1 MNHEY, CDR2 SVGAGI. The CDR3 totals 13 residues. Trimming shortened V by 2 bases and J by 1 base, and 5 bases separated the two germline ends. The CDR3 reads CASSYHINYGYTF. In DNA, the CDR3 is TGTGCCAGCAGTTACCACATTAACTATGGCTACACCTTC.

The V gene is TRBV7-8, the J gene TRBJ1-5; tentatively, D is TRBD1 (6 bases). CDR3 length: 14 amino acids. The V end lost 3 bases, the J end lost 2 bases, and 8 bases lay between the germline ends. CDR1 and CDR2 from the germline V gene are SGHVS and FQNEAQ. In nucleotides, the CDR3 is TGTGCCAGCAGCTTTGCAGGGGGCAATCAGCCCCAGCATTTT. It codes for CASSFAGGNQPQHF.

The CDR3 loop reads CASSYSASSYEQYF. The CDR3, as DNA: TGTGCCAGCAGCTATAGCGCGAGCTCCTACGAGCAGTACTTC. This chain uses TRBV25-1 with TRBJ2-7, with D tentatively TRBD2 (5 bases). This CDR3 comprises 14 residues. Germline V gene sequence: CDR1 MGHDK, CDR2 SYGVNS. V was trimmed by 6 bases and J by 0 bases, leaving 12 bases between them.